This T cell receptor beta chain was captured by sequencing in a study of blood T cell repertoires in COVID-19. Background on the study: The United States, Italy and Spain supplied acute and convalescent COVID-19 samples. Nucleic acid was either cDNA or gDNA, and it came from T cells, B-cell-depleted T cells, or PBMCs.

Under the authors' procedure: Cell counts per sample came from amplifying reference gene primers. This table comes from immunoSEQ multiplex PCR, and its TCRdb copy is limited to in-frame clones, with some not included. Clone size and the V and J calls come from that table; the DNA yielded D and trimming. The sample carries 380,000 or so clones, over 75% recorded once. Researchers sorted participants into cohorts using their self-reported clinical history. The CDR3 covers 14 residues. Per the germline V gene, CDR1 is SNHLY and CDR2 is FYNNEI. The germline V and J ends were trimmed by 6 bases and 1 base, with 13 bases remaining between them.

Sequenced input: PBMCs or T cells enriched from blood (not recorded which). The TCR was taken from a woman in her twenties or thirties with acute COVID-19. The gene calls are TRBV2 and TRBJ2-7; D is unclear. As DNA, the CDR3 is TGTGCCAGCAGAGAGGTGGGTTCTTCCTACGAGCAGTACTTC. Translation gives CASREVGSSYEQYF.